This record concerns one T cell receptor (beta chain) sequence. As to time point: persistent/refractory GD, antithyroid drugs over 5 years with positive TRAb. Construction of the TCR library relied on RNA isolated from PBMCs. Building of the TCR beta libraries involved iRepertoire HTBI primers and Arm-PCR of CDR3 regions. TCRdb reprocessed the multiplex PCR reads with MiXCR, giving one entry per CDR3 protein. This sample has roughly 500,000 distinct CDR3 sequences, with around a fifth found just once. Germline V gene lookup returns CDR1 SNHLY and CDR2 FYNNEI. V was shortened by 7 bases and J by 4 bases, with 13 bases between the two germline ends. This CDR3 is 14 amino acids long. This specimen comes from a study of regulatory T cells in long-lasting Graves disease.

The chain is built from TRBV2 and TRBJ1-4; D ambiguous. The source of this sequence is a female donor with Graves disease. The sequencing used peripheral blood mononuclear cells (PBMCs), collected when the disease was refractory, from a patient treated with antithyroid drugs. CDR3: CASKRAEYNEKLFF. The CDR3 DNA sequence: TGTGCCAGCAAAAGGGCGGAGTATAATGAAAAACTGTTTTTT.